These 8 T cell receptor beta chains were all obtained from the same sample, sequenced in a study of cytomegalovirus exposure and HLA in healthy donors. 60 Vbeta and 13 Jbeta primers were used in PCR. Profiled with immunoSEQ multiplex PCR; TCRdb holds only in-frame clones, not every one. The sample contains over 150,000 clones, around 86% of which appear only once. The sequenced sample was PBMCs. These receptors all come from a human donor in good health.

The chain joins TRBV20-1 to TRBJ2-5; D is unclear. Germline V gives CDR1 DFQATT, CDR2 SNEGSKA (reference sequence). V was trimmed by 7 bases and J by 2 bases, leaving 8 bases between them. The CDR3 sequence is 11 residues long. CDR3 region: CSGRRQETQYF. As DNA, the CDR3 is TGCAGTGGACGGAGACAAGAGACCCAGTACTTC.

CDR3 coding DNA: TGTGCCAGCAGCCTCCGCGCAGGGGGTAATTCACCCCTCCACTTT. As protein: CASSLRAGGNSPLHF. The chain is built from TRBV9 and TRBJ1-6; 7 nucleotides agree with TRBD1. The CDR3 has 15 residues. V was clipped by 4 bases and J by 6 bases; unmatched bases: 7. Germline loops: CDR1 SGDLS, CDR2 YYNGEE.

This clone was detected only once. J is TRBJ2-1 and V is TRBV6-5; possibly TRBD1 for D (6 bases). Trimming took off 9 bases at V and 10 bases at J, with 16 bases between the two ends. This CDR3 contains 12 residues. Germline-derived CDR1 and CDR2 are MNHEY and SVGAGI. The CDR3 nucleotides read TGTGCCAGTCAAACGGCGGACAGAGAGCAGTTCTTC. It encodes CASQTADREQFF.

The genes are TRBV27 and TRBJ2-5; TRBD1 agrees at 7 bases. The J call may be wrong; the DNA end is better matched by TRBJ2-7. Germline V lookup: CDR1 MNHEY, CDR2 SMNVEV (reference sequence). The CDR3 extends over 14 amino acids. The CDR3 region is CASRWDSHSYEQYF. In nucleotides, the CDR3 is TGTGCCAGCCGATGGGACAGCCACTCCTACGAGCAGTACTTC.

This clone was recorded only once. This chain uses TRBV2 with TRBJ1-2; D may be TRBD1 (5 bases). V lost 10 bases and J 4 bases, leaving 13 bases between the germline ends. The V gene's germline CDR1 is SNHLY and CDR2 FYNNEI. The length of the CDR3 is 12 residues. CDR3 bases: TGTGCCACCTTCCGGGGGAGCTATGGCTACACCTTC. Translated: CATFRGSYGYTF.

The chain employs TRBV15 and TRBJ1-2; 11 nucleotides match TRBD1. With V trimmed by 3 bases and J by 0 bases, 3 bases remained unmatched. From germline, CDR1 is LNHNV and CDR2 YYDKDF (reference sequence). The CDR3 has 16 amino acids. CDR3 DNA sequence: TGTGCCACCAGCAGGGGACAGGGGGATACTAACTATGGCTACACCTTC. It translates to CATSRGQGDTNYGYTF.

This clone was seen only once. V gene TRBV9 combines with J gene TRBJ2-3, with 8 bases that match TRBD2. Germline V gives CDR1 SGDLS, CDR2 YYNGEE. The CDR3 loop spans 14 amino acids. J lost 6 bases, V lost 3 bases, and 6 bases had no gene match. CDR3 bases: TGTGCCAGCAGCGGGGACGGACTAGCTGATACGCAGTATTTT. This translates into CASSGDGLADTQYF.

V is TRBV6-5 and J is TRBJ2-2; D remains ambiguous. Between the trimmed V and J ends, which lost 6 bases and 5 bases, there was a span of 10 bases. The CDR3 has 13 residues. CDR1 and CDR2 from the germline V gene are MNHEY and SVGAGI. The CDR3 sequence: CASRQIRTGELFF. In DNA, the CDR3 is TGTGCCAGCAGACAGATTAGAACCGGGGAGCTGTTTTTT.